Listed below are T cell receptor beta chains from one sample, sequenced in a study of shared clonotypes between healthy human individuals. This table comes from immunoSEQ multiplex PCR, and its TCRdb copy is limited to in-frame clones, with some not included. Of more than 550,000 clones in the sample, about nine tenths were seen once. Source material: memory CD8+ T cells from PBMCs. The receptors were gathered from a man aged 18 to 35 in good health. Some clones in this sample may be carry-over from other donors' samples. CDR3s include the opening cysteine and the closing phenylalanine or tryptophan. D genes are given only for firm matches. Clone size is shown for a subset of rows, as once, few, many or a class of expanded clone.

clone_size,j_call,v_call,d_call,cdr3_nt,cdr3_aa
NA,TRBJ2-2,TRBV10-3,TRBD2,TGTGCCATCAGCCTGGGGGGGAAAAACACCGGGGAGCTGTTTTTT,CAISLGGKNTGELFF
NA,TRBJ2-3,TRBV7-3,TRBD1,TGTGCCAGCAGCCCTTCCCTAGGGGGCCCCACAGATACGCAGTATTTT,CASSPSLGGPTDTQYF
NA,TRBJ1-2,TRBV7-9,NA,TGTGCCAGCAGCTCTAAAGATCAGCTAGACTATGGCTACACCTTC,CASSSKDQLDYGYTF
NA,TRBJ2-1,TRBV27,TRBD2,TGTGCCAGCAGTTCAGTAACTAGCGGCTCCTACAATGAGCAGTTCTTC,CASSSVTSGSYNEQFF
NA,TRBJ2-1,TRBV27,NA,TGTGCCAGCACCCCAGGGGTGCACAATGAGCAGTTCTTC,CASTPGVHNEQFF
NA,TRBJ1-1,TRBV27,NA,TGTGCCAGCAGTTCGACTCCCGGAGGGACTGAAGCTTTCTTT,CASSSTPGGTEAFF
once,TRBJ2-1,TRBV10-3,NA,TGTGCCATCAGTCGTCCGGGACTCCGGGAAAAGGTGCAGTTCTTC,CAISRPGLREKVQFF
once,TRBJ2-7,TRBV28,NA,TGTGCCAGCAGCCCACTCCGGGAGCAGTACTTC,CASSPLREQYF
NA,TRBJ2-1,TRBV28,NA,TGTGCCAGCAGTTTAGCGAAAGGATACAATGAGCAGTTCTTC,CASSLAKGYNEQFF
NA,TRBJ1-1,TRBV28,NA,TGTGCCAGCAGTTTATGGGCGGCTGAAGCTTTCTTT,CASSLWAAEAFF
NA,TRBJ2-7,TRBV30,NA,TGTGCCTGGAATACTAGGGGAGGGGGCTACGAGCAGTACTTC,CAWNTRGGGYEQYF
few,TRBJ2-2,TRBV28,TRBD2,TGTGCCAGCAGTCTTACTGGGGAGGGCTTGATGGACCGCACCGGGGAGCTGTTTTTT,CASSLTGEGLMDRTGELFF
NA,TRBJ1-1,TRBV21-1,NA,TGTGCCAGCAGCAAAGTTGATTCTCTCAACACTGAAGCTTTCTTT,CASSKVDSLNTEAFF
NA,TRBJ2-1,TRBV27,NA,TGTGCCAGCAGTTTAATCGCGGGTTCCTCCTACAATGAGCAGTTCTTC,CASSLIAGSSYNEQFF
NA,TRBJ1-3,TRBV28,NA,TGTGCCAGCAGTTTAAGTGGTGCGGGGAGGGGAAACACCATATATTTT,CASSLSGAGRGNTIYF
NA,TRBJ2-1,TRBV27,NA,TGTGCCAGCAGTTTTACTGGCGGTGAGTTAGGTAATGAGCAGTTCTTC,CASSFTGGELGNEQFF
NA,TRBJ2-1,TRBV19,NA,TGTGCCAGTAGTAATCCCGACACAGGCTCCTACAATGAGCAGTTCTTC,CASSNPDTGSYNEQFF
NA,TRBJ2-7,TRBV15,NA,TGTGCCACCAGCAGAGACGGGGCTCCTCACTACGAGCAGTACTTC,CATSRDGAPHYEQYF
NA,TRBJ2-7,TRBV7-9,NA,TGTGCCAGCAGCTTCTTCGGAGAGACCTACGAGCAGTACTTC,CASSFFGETYEQYF
NA,TRBJ1-3,TRBV7-9,NA,TGTGCCAGCAGCCCGCCGGGCAGGGGTGTTGGAAACACCATATATTTT,CASSPPGRGVGNTIYF
NA,TRBJ2-2,TRBV28,TRBD2,TGTGCCAGCAGTTCGGGACTAGCGGGAGTAGCCGGGGAGCTGTTTTTT,CASSSGLAGVAGELFF
NA,TRBJ2-1,TRBV11-3,NA,TGTGCCAGCAGCAACCGAGTTGGCAATGAGCAGTTCTTC,CASSNRVGNEQFF
NA,TRBJ2-1,TRBV7-3,TRBD2,TGTGCCAGCAGCTTCGGACTAGCGGGGGCCTACAATGAGCAGTTCTTC,CASSFGLAGAYNEQFF
NA,TRBJ2-7,TRBV6-6,NA,TGTGCTAGCGAGGGTAGCTCCCCCGAGCAGTACTTC,CASEGSSPEQYF
NA,TRBJ2-2,TRBV6-5,TRBD2,TGTGCCAGCAGCACTACCGGGACTAGTTCGGGGGAGCTGTTTTTT,CASSTTGTSSGELFF
NA,TRBJ2-3,TRBV5-6,NA,TGTGCCAGCAGCCCGTTGGGACCATCTAACCCGACGGATACGCAGTATTTT,CASSPLGPSNPTDTQYF